Listed here is a single T cell receptor (beta chain). This clonotype was detected only a few times. Its antigen is not yet known. Base quality data are lacking; no much larger clone is found one base away. These data originate in a study of identical twins (dated by TCRdb to between 2015 and 2016). Background on the whole study: To test whether fetal clonotypes persist, the study used deep sequencing on TCR alpha and beta repertoires from monozygotic twins, unrelated adults of various ages, and cord blood. To rule out contamination, the twin experiments were replicated at different times with different library preparation protocols.

All donors were healthy Caucasians. The twin cohort consisted of three pairs of female monozygotic twins, all aged roughly 18 to 29 years. Positive isolation kits from Invitrogen were used to isolate the CD4+ and CD8+ T cell populations. The library was made by 5' RACE. Data came from an Illumina HiSeq 2000. A universal primer binding site was added through template switching, and the final cDNA carried a unique molecular identifier so that TCR cDNA molecules could be counted accurately. First-strand cDNA for TCR alpha and beta chains was synthesized from specific primers in the conserved constant-segment region. To control for contamination, every cDNA library was double barcoded, receiving both a SMART-Mk sample barcode and Illumina barcodes. TruSeq adapter sequences, together with Illumina sample barcodes, were added in two successive PCR steps. Sequencing of the TCR alpha and beta cDNA libraries was done on the Illumina HiSeq platform using custom primers. As for the original processing: Raw reads were processed with MiGEC to extract unique molecular identifiers, and MiXCR was used to determine CDR3 positions. Recombination models were inferred per individual with the repgenHMM and IGoR tools using an EM algorithm. Shared clonotype analysis was performed with the tcR package in R, normalizing sharing by the product of cloneset sizes. To study raw recombination without the effects of thymic and clonal selection, out-of-frame nonproductive sequences were analyzed. TCRdb ran its own pipeline on the public reads, namely fastp trimming at Q25 and MiXCR clone calling, and kept in-frame beta chains. All rows with the same CDR3 protein become a single entry with the most common DNA and genes. The V and J calls, along with clone size, are taken from TCRdb and not from the paper's own processing. The sample profile shows about 520,000 distinct CDR3 sequences; roughly a fifth of them were found once. The ten largest clones add up to about 0.91% of the sample.

Here is what the overall study found, with its caveats: Zero-insertion analyses could be partly confounded by invariant T cells such as MAIT and iNKT, although diverse VJ usage argued against such confounding for most clonotypes. Compared with coincidental sharing between unrelated individuals, an excess of low generation-probability sequences was observed among out-of-frame TCR alpha sequences shared between twins. Abundant cord blood beta clonotypes had fewer insertions, young adult naive repertoires showed a similar but weaker trend, and memory repertoires showed no such trend. Out-of-frame TCR alpha sharing in monozygotic twins was systematically underestimated by recombination models, whereas sharing between unrelated individuals was in agreement with the recombination models. In beta out-of-frame sequences, excess twin sharing was weaker, because having fewer shared sequences lowered the signal-to-noise ratio. Because the same donors could not be followed over many years, the conclusions depended on cross-sectional statistical analysis.

The CDR3 runs 14 residues from the cysteine to the phenylalanine. Only the CDR3 part of the read is kept: 42 bases, read in frame from the first base. Taken from the germline V gene (reference sequence), the CDR1 and CDR2 loops are SGHKS and YYEKEE. V is clipped by 4 bases and J by 7 bases, and the sequence between their germline boundaries is 17 bases long. The sample was also reused in another study, on T cells expressing NK-cell markers. As that second study puts it: TCR beta-chain repertoires were profiled in sorted CD3+CD56+NKG2C+, CD3+CD56+NKG2C- and CD3+CD56-NKG2C+ T-cell subsets from seven or eight donors. Of the eight sequenced donors, seven were found to be HCMV-seropositive and one was found to be HCMV-seronegative. To restrict sorting to alphabetaTCR-expressing T cells, an anti-gammadeltaTCR antibody was added in several experiments. For roughly six donors, the dominant CD3+CD56+NKG2C+ clonotypes were among the top 10 CD8+ clonotypes and accounted for roughly 1.0-7.5% of CD8+ T cells. Those dominant clonotypes were again the most abundant among CD3+CD56-NKG2C+ cells in several donors, at about 28.3-65%. It remained unclear whether the expanded NKG2C-expressing T cell clones were specific for HCMV antigens. Randomly selected healthy volunteers, three men and five women, were used as the eight sequenced donors. A commercial ELISA kit detecting HCMV-specific IgG in serum was used to determine HCMV serostatus. MIGEC was used to demultiplex reads and group reads by UMI, and MiTCR was used to assemble and quantify clonotypes. To exclude erroneous sequences, only TCR cDNA sequences supported by at least two reads were retained. The tcR package was used for downstream repertoire analysis, with clonotypes matched between fractions based on CDR3 nucleotide sequence plus V segment. VDJmatch was used to annotate antigen specificity against VDJdb, with one amino acid substitution allowed in CDR3.

Here the chain combines TRBV5-5 and TRBJ1-2; no D gene is confidently identified. The TCR comes from a woman aged 18 to 35 in good health. The sequencing input was CD4+ T cells sorted from blood. The DNA sequence is as follows: TGTGCCAGCAGCGGTGGGCAAGGAGAGGGTGGCTACACCTTC. Protein translation: CASSGGQGEGGYTF.